The source of this T cell receptor (beta chain) is a study of T-cell memory formation after mild COVID-19. A few counts support this clonotype. This CDR3 spans 15 amino acids. Unmatched junction bases numbered 3, after V lost 4 bases and J lost 2 bases. Looked up from germline, CDR1 is SGDLS and CDR2 is YYNGEE. TCRdb passed the 5' RACE reads through MiXCR, listing each CDR3 protein once. The sample has about 340,000 distinct CDR3 sequences, approximately 15% seen once. The rearrangement joins TRBV9 to TRBJ2-6; 7 positions match TRBD2. The sample comprised PBMCs or a T cell subset sorted from them (not recorded which). The clonotype originates from a man younger than 35 who had mild COVID-19 (a few samples of this study predate the infection). Cell type and time point are not known. The CDR3, as DNA: TGTGCCAGCAGCCGGGGGGTAACTGGGGCCAACGTCCTGACTTTC. It yields the protein CASSRGVTGANVLTF.